These T cell receptor beta chains were read from a single sample in a study of blood T cell repertoires in COVID-19. Profiling relied on immunoSEQ multiplex PCR, and the TCRdb table lists in-frame clones only, not all of them. The sample lists hundreds of thousands of clones, about nine tenths occurring once. Sequencing input: peripheral blood. These receptors originate from a woman in her thirties or forties who had recovered from COVID-19. Both conserved end residues are part of each CDR3. The D gene is left open where the match is weak. Not every row has a clone size; where given, it reads once, few, many or a size class.

>TRBV25-1|-|TRBJ2-1|-
TGTGCCAGCAGTGAAAATAGAAATGAGCAGTTCTTC
CASSENRNEQFF
>TRBV27|once|TRBJ2-1|TRBD2
TGTGCCAGCAGTCCCTGGACTAGCGGGGGGGCAGTCGAGCAGTTCTTC
CASSPWTSGGAVEQFF
>TRBV6-5|once|TRBJ2-1|TRBD2
TGTGCCAGCAGGCAGGGACTAGCGGTGAATGAGCAGTTCTTC
CASRQGLAVNEQFF
>TRBV28|-|TRBJ1-5|TRBD1
TGTGCCAGCCCGGACAGGGCTAGCAATCAGCCCCAGCATTTT
CASPDRASNQPQHF
>TRBV3-1/TRBV3-2|once|TRBJ1-4|-
TGTGCCAGCAGCCAAGTGCCGACAGCAACTAATGAAAAACTGTTTTTT
CASSQVPTATNEKLFF
>TRBV4-3|-|TRBJ1-4|-
TGCGCCAGCAGCCGAGATGCAGCAACTAATGAAAAACTGTTTTTT
CASSRDAATNEKLFF
>TRBV29-1|-|TRBJ2-7|-
TGCAGCGTTGGGCAGGGATACTACGAGCAGTACTTC
CSVGQGYYEQYF
>TRBV9|-|TRBJ1-2|-
TGTGCCAGCAGCGCGGGGGGCTCGGGTGGCTACACCTTC
CASSAGGSGGYTF
>TRBV11-3|-|TRBJ2-1|TRBD1
TGTGCCAGCAGCTTAGTGGGGGGGTTTAATGAGGACAGGGGTTACAATGAGCAGTTCTTC
CASSLVGGFNEDRGYNEQFF
>TRBV5-1|-|TRBJ1-2|TRBD1
TGCGCCAGCAGCTTCGACAGGGGTTGGAATGGCTACACCTTC
CASSFDRGWNGYTF
>TRBV29-1|-|TRBJ1-1|-
TGCAGCGTTGAAGGTCACGGGGGCACTGAAGCTTTCTTT
CSVEGHGGTEAFF
>TRBV18|-|TRBJ2-5|TRBD2
TGTGCCAGCTCCCCACGACTAGCGGGGCGTTACCAAGAGACCCAGTACTTC
CASSPRLAGRYQETQYF
>TRBV7-9|-|TRBJ2-7|-
TGTGCCAGCAGCTTTCAGCCAGGGGACTACGAGCAGTACTTC
CASSFQPGDYEQYF
>TRBV4-3|-|TRBJ2-2|TRBD2
TGCGCCAGCAGCCCCCCTGGGGGGGTGGGCACCGGGGAGCTGTTTTTT
CASSPPGGVGTGELFF
>TRBV15|-|TRBJ1-2|-
TGTGCCACCAGCAGAGGGGGGACAACTAACTATGGCTACACCTTC
CATSRGGTTNYGYTF
>TRBV2|-|TRBJ1-4|-
TGTGCCAGCCGTAGGACAGTTGCAACTAATGAAAAACTGTTTTTT
CASRRTVATNEKLFF
>TRBV7-2|-|TRBJ2-3|-
TGTGCCAGCAGCTTGTGGGGCCCCACAGATACGCAGTATTTT
CASSLWGPTDTQYF
>TRBV7-3|few|TRBJ2-5|TRBD1
TGTGCCAGCGGGCAGGGGGCCACAGAGACCCAGTACTTC
CASGQGATETQYF
>TRBV12-5|-|TRBJ1-5|-
TGTGCTAGTGCCCCTGGATGGGCTAGCAATCAGCCCCAGCATTTT
CASAPGWASNQPQHF
>TRBV6-5|once|TRBJ2-3|TRBD2
TGTGCCAGCAGTTGGTTAACGGGGGGATATACGCAGTATTTT
CASSWLTGGYTQYF
>TRBV19|-|TRBJ2-2|TRBD1
TGTGCCAGTAGAAAGGGACAGGGTAACACCGGGGAGCTGTTTTTT
CASRKGQGNTGELFF
>TRBV27|-|TRBJ1-1|-
TGTGCCACTCAGGGACTCGGGAACACTGAAGCTTTCTTT
CATQGLGNTEAFF
>TRBV9|-|TRBJ2-1|TRBD2
TGTGCCAGCAGCGTAGTCCCCGCGCGCGGGGGGCTCAATGAGCAGTTCTTC
CASSVVPARGGLNEQFF
>TRBV7-9|-|TRBJ1-5|TRBD1
TGTGCCAGCAGCTCACAGGGGCCTAATCAGCCCCAGCATTTT
CASSSQGPNQPQHF
>TRBV5-4|-|TRBJ1-2|-
TGTGCCAGCAGCTCGGCCGGGGGGGGCGACTATGGCTACACCTTC
CASSSAGGGDYGYTF
>TRBV2|-|TRBJ2-1|TRBD2
TGTGCCAGCAGTGAAAGGGCTAGCGGGGGATATGAGCAGTTCTTC
CASSERASGGYEQFF
>TRBV6-5|-|TRBJ1-5|-
TGTGCCAGCAGCCAGACAGGCCATAGCAATCAGCCCCAGCATTTT
CASSQTGHSNQPQHF
>TRBV5-1|-|TRBJ2-5|-
TGCGCCAGCAGCTTGTATTACAGCCAAGAGACCCAGTACTTC
CASSLYYSQETQYF
>TRBV11-2|-|TRBJ1-2|-
TGTGCCAGCAGCTTAGTAACAGACTATGGCTACACCTTC
CASSLVTDYGYTF
>TRBV19|-|TRBJ2-1|-
TGTGCCAGTAATGAGGGAACGGGCAATGAGCAGTTCTTC
CASNEGTGNEQFF
>TRBV7-8|-|TRBJ1-1|-
TGTGCCAGCAGCTTAGGGAGGACTGAAGCTTTCTTT
CASSLGRTEAFF
>TRBV11-2|-|TRBJ1-1|-
TGTGCCAGCAGCCGCCGTATGGCGATGCCGGGGACTGAAGCTTTCTTT
CASSRRMAMPGTEAFF
>TRBV6-6|-|TRBJ2-5|TRBD1
TGTGCCAGCAGTTACCCACGACAGGGAAGAGAGACCCAGTACTTC
CASSYPRQGRETQYF
>TRBV19|-|TRBJ1-1|-
TGTGCCAGTAGACCCCTCCTCGGAGGGGCTATGGCTACGGAAGCTTTCTTT
CASRPLLGGAMATEAFF
>TRBV28|-|TRBJ2-3|TRBD2
TGTGCCAGCAGTTTATGGGGCGGGGGAGGATTCACAGATACGCAGTATTTT
CASSLWGGGGFTDTQYF
>TRBV11-2|-|TRBJ2-5|TRBD2
TGTGCCAGCAGCTTAGTAACTAGCGGGGCCCTAGAAGAGACCCAGTACTTC
CASSLVTSGALEETQYF
>TRBV27|-|TRBJ2-4|-
TGTGCCAGCAGCCCCGGGGTTTCGAACATTCAGTACTTC
CASSPGVSNIQYF
>TRBV19|few|TRBJ1-1|TRBD1
TGTGCCAGTAGTCCCAGGACAGGGGGAGCTTTCTTT
CASSPRTGGAFF
>TRBV6-1|-|TRBJ1-1|-
TGTGCCAGCAGTGAACTAAGGAACACTGAAGCTTTCTTT
CASSELRNTEAFF
>TRBV4-1|-|TRBJ2-1|-
TGCGCCAGCAGCCAAGCGGTGAGCTCCTACAATGAGCAGTTCTTC
CASSQAVSSYNEQFF
>TRBV6-5|-|TRBJ2-5|-
TGTGCCAGCAGTTTGGCCAGGGATTTGGAGACCCAGTACTTC
CASSLARDLETQYF
>TRBV9|-|TRBJ2-7|-
TGTGCCAGCAGCGTAGGTGTGGCCAGGGGCTACGAGCAGTACTTC
CASSVGVARGYEQYF
>TRBV9|-|TRBJ2-7|TRBD2
TGTGCCAGCAGCCTTCAGACTAGCATCGACGAGCAGTACTTC
CASSLQTSIDEQYF
>TRBV2|-|TRBJ2-7|-
TGTGCCAGCAGTGAGAGTCAGGCGGGGTACGAGCAGTACTTC
CASSESQAGYEQYF
>TRBV6-5|-|TRBJ2-3|-
TGTGCCAGCAGCCTTGAAGAGAGGAGAACGCAGTATTTT
CASSLEERRTQYF
>TRBV9|-|TRBJ2-5|TRBD2
TGTGCCAGCAGCGTAGTAGCGGGGGTAGGGCAAGAGACCCAGTACTTC
CASSVVAGVGQETQYF
>TRBV6-5|-|TRBJ2-3|-
TGTGCCAGCAGGAGGGGGTGGGATACGCAGTATTTT
CASRRGWDTQYF
>TRBV10-2|-|TRBJ1-2|-
TGCGCCAGCAGTGAGTCGGGGCAGGGGCACGGGGGCTACACCTTC
CASSESGQGHGGYTF